The entry that follows covers one TCR beta chain sequence. What it binds is unknown. Several immunoSEQ plates held equal portions of the genomic DNA taken from each subset. The protocol was immunoSEQ multiplex PCR, while the TCRdb copy is restricted to in-frame clones and leaves out a portion. Here the sample spans about 110,000 clones, roughly two thirds being singletons. The data belong to a study of shared clonotypes between healthy human individuals. Points from the study as a whole: The four-donor shared clonotypes exceeded non-shared clonotypes in generation probability, with non-shared ones scoring lower. What naive subsets generally showed was a larger estimated richness than memory subsets showed.

Combining CD45RO+ cells with CCR7-negative CD45RA+ TemRA cells gave CD8 memory. V was shortened by 2 bases and J by 7 bases, with 15 bases between the two germline ends. The CDR3 runs to 14 residues. Germline V gene lookup returns CDR1 MNHNS and CDR2 SASEGT. The sample consisted of memory CD8+ T cells sorted from blood. As to subset: CD45RO+ cells pooled with CCR7-negative TemRA cells. The chain recombines TRBV6-1 with TRBJ2-7; D unclear. This TCR came from a woman in her 30s in good health. The CDR3 region is CASSEYAEPGEQYF. CDR3 bases: TGTGCCAGCAGTGAATACGCGGAGCCTGGGGAGCAGTACTTC.